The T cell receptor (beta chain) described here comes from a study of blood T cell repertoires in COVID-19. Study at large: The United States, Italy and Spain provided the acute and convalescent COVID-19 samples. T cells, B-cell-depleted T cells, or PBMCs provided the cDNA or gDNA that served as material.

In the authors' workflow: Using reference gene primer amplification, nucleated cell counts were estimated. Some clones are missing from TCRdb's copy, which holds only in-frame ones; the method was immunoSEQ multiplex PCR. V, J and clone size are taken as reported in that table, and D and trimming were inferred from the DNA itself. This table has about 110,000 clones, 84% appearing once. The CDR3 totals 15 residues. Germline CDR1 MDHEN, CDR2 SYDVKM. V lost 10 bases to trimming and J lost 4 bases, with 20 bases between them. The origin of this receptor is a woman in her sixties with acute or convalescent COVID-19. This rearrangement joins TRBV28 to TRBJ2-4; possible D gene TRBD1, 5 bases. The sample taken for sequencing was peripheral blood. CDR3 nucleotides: TGTGCCATCGAGGCCCACAGGAGCCAAAAAAACATTCAGTACTTC. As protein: CAIEAHRSQKNIQYF.